This T cell receptor beta chain stems from a study of T cells in Graves' hyperthyroidism and ophthalmopathy. Study-level points and caveats: Blood samples included most of the expanded thyroid clonotypes exceeding 0.001. Ophthalmopathy could be told apart from stable hyperthyroidism with a 13 V-J model. Model-based prediction identified ophthalmopathy a median around 6.7 months prior to its onset.

Remarks on this clonotype: Its specificity is not known.

RNA transcripts yielded amplified TCR beta CDR3 regions. The HTBI set primed first-round TCR CDR3 RT-PCR. TCRdb processed the multiplex PCR reads anew with MiXCR; each CDR3 protein has one entry. This repertoire shows about 660,000 distinct CDR3 sequences, nearly 45% found once; its top ten account for less than 8.5%. Germline V gene lookup returns CDR1 MDHEN and CDR2 SYDVKM. J was trimmed by 8 bases and V by 7 bases; bases with no gene match: 14. The CDR3 has 15 amino acids. Used for diagnoses were clinical symptoms, serum thyroxine and TRAb, thyroid ultrasound and orbital computed tomography. The receptor's source is an adult man with Graves' disease, either hyperthyroidism or ophthalmopathy (not recorded which). Sequenced sample: peripheral blood or thyroid tissue (not recorded which). The chain joins TRBV28 to TRBJ1-5; TRBD1 aligns across 7 bases. The CDR3 region has the DNA TGTGCCAGCATCTCTTGGGGAGGGGGCTTGGAGCCCCAGCATTTT. Translating gives CASISWGGGLEPQHF.